This TCR beta chain emerged from a study of T cells after posttransplantation cyclophosphamide. Whole-study results and caveats: Later blood repertoires were often dominated by clones from the donor CD8+ memory compartment. TRB overlap between skin or GI tissue T cells and blood was limited. Recipient CMV seropositivity and CMV reactivation strongly tracked TRB clonality.

This clone came up many times. Its antigen is not identified. On the day of bone marrow donation, the related graft donor provided peripheral blood. This CDR3 region has 17 residues. V trimming: 1 base; J trimming: 4 bases; junction bases outside the gene matches: 11. The germline CDR1 and CDR2 sequences are LNHDA and SQIVND (reference sequence). Clones were read by immunoSEQ multiplex PCR, and TCRdb kept only the in-frame ones, dropping some. This table holds tens of thousands of clones with no singletons; the top ten claim less than 2.5%. This receptor was identified in a man aged 35-49 years in good health, CMV-negative, and a related stem cell transplant donor. The rearrangement uses TRBV19 and TRBJ1-2; the match to TRBD1 covers 8 bases. Sequencing was carried out using PBMCs. Here the CDR3 DNA reads TGTGCCAGTAGTATAGTTCGGACAGGGTCCGGGGTCTATGGCTACACCTTC. Protein sequence: CASSIVRTGSGVYGYTF. Filled out from reference TRBV19 and TRBJ1-2, the complete variable domain reads DGGITQSPKYLFRKEGQNVTLSCEQNLNHDAMYWYRQDPGQGLRLIYYSQIVNDFQKGDIAEGYSVSREKKESFPLTVTSAQKNPTAFYLCASSIVRTGSGVYGYTFGSGTRLTVV.